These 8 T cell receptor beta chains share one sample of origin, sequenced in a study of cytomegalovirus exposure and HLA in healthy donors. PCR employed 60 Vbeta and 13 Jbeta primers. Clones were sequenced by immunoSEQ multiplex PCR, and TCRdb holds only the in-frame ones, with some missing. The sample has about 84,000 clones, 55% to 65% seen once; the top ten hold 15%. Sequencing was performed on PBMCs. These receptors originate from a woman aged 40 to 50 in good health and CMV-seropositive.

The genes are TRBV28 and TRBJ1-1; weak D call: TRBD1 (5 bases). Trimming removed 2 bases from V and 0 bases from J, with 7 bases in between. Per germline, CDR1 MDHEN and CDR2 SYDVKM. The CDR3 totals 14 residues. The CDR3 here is CASSLRGMNTEAFF. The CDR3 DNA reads TGTGCCAGCAGTTTAAGGGGCATGAACACTGAAGCTTTCTTT.

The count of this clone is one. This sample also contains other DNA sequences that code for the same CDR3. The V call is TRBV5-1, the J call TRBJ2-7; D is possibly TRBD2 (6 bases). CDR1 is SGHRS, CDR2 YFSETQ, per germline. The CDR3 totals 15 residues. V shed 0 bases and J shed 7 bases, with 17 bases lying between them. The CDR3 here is CASSLGSRETSEQYF. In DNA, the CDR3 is TGCGCCAGCAGCTTGGGGTCCCGGGAGACCTCTGAGCAGTACTTC.

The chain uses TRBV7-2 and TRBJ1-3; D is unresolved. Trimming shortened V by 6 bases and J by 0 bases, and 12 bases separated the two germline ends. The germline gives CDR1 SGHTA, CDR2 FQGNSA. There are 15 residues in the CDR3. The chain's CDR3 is CASRASGYSGNTIYF. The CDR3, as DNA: TGTGCCAGCAGAGCTTCGGGGTACTCTGGAAACACCATATATTTT.

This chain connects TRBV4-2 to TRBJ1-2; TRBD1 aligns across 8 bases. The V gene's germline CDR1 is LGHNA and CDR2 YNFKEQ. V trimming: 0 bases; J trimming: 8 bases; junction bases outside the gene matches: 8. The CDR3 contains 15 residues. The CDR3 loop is CASSQDLQGVWGYTF. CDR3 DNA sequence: TGTGCCAGCAGCCAAGATCTACAGGGGGTTTGGGGCTACACCTTC.

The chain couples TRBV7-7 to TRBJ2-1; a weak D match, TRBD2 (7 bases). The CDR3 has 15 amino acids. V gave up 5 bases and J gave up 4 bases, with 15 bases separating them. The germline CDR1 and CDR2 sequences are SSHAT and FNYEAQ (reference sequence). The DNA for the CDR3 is TGTGCCAGCAGCCCGGGGGGAGGGGGTTACAATGAGCAGTTCTTC. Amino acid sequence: CASSPGGGGYNEQFF. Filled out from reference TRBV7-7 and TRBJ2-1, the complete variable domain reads GAGVSQSPRYKVTKRGQDVTLRCDPISSHATLYWYQQALGQGPEFLTYFNYEAQPDKSGLPSDRFSAERPEGSISTLTIQRTEQRDSAMYRCASSPGGGGYNEQFFGPGTRLTVL.

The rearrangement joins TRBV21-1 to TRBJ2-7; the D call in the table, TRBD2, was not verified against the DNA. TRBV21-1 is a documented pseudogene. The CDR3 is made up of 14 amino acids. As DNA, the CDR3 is TGTGCCAGCAGCACTAGCGCTGAGTCCTACGAGCAGTACTTC. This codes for CASSTSAESYEQYF.

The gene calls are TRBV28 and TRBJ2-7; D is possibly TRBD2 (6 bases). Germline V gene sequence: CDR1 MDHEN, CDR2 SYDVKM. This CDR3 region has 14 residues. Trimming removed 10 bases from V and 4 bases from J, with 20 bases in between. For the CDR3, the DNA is TGTGCCACCACCTCTACCGGGAGTGAGTACGAGCAGTACTTC. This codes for CATTSTGSEYEQYF. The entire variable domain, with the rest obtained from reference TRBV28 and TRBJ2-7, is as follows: DVKVTQSSRYLVKRTGEKVFLECVQDMDHENMFWYRQDPGLGLRLIYFSYDVKMKEKGDIPEGYSVSREKKERFSLILESASTNQTSMYLCATTSTGSEYEQYFGPGTRLTVT.

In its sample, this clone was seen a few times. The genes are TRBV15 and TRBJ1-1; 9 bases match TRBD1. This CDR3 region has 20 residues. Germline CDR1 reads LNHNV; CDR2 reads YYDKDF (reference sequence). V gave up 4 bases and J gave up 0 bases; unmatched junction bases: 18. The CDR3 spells CATSNPETVNRGRMNTEAFF. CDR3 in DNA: TGTGCCACCAGCAACCCCGAGACCGTAAACAGGGGGCGGATGAACACTGAAGCTTTCTTT. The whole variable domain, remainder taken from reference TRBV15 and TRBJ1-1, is DAMVIQNPRYQVTQFGKPVTLSCSQTLNHNVMYWYQQKSSQAPKLLFHYYDKDFNNEADTPDNFQSRRPNTSFCFLDIRSPGLGDTAMYLCATSNPETVNRGRMNTEAFFGQGTRLTVV.